Reported below is one T cell receptor beta chain. In the original processing: Estimated nucleated cell counts came from reference gene primer amplification. Measured with immunoSEQ multiplex PCR; TCRdb has only the in-frame clones, and not every one. V and J calls and clone size are those listed in that table; D and trimming were worked out from the DNA. This table has tens of thousands of clones, more than 75% appearing once. This CDR3 spans 12 amino acids. V was clipped by 6 bases and J by 5 bases; unmatched bases: 2. The germline CDR1 and CDR2 sequences are MGHDK and SYGVNS. This entry is derived from a study of blood T cell repertoires in COVID-19. Study as a whole: The United States, Italy and Spain supplied acute and convalescent COVID-19 samples. In each case, the material was cDNA or gDNA derived from T cells, B-cell-depleted T cells, or PBMCs.

The source is a man in his fifties or sixties with active or convalescent COVID-19. V usage is TRBV25-1 and J usage is TRBJ1-1; TRBD1 matches at 8 bases. Material: peripheral blood. DNA for the CDR3: TGTGCCAGCAGCGGGACAGGAACTGAAGCTTTCTTT. It codes for CASSGTGTEAFF.